This entry lists 25 T cell receptor beta chains sequenced from one sample in a study of shared clonotypes between healthy human individuals. Produced via immunoSEQ multiplex PCR; TCRdb's table is partial and in-frame only. The repertoire includes some 2,500,000 clones, around 90% of them detected once, and 0.37% sits in the top ten. Sequenced input: naive CD4+ T cells from PBMCs. Subset of the sample: CD45RA+ positively selected. Every receptor here comes from a man aged 18-30 years in good health. Some clones in this sample may be carry-over from other donors' samples.

The chain couples TRBV2 to TRBJ2-7; D tentatively fits TRBD1 or TRBD2 (5 bases each). Germline CDR1 SNHLY, CDR2 FYNNEI. V was pared by 8 bases and J by 3 bases, with 17 bases between. This CDR3 has 14 amino acids. The CDR3 DNA is TGTGCCAGCCTCGGGACCGAGGCTGTCTACGAGCAGTACTTC. This gives the protein CASLGTEAVYEQYF.

This clone was detected once. This sequence joins TRBV28 and TRBJ2-3; perhaps TRBD2 as D (6 bases). CDR1 and CDR2 (germline): MDHEN, SYDVKM. V lost 4 bases and J 0 bases, leaving 11 bases between the germline ends. The CDR3 loop spans 15 amino acids. The CDR3 bases are TGTGCCAGCAGTTCGCAGGGAGGTAGCACAGATACGCAGTATTTT. Translated, it gives CASSSQGGSTDTQYF.

CDR3: CATKRGVGNQPQHF. The DNA for the CDR3 is TGTGCCACCAAGCGAGGAGTCGGCAATCAGCCCCAGCATTTT. The chain is built from TRBV15 and TRBJ1-5; D is ambiguous. Trimming stripped 7 bases from V and 2 bases from J, with 12 bases between. The CDR3 totals 14 residues. Germline assignment: CDR1 LNHNV and CDR2 YYDKDF (reference sequence).

The rearrangement joins TRBV5-4 to TRBJ2-2, with unresolved D. Germline V gene lookup returns CDR1 SGHNT and CDR2 YYREEE (reference sequence). The CDR3 totals 15 residues. Trimming cost V 1 base and J 4 bases, with 11 bases left between them. The DNA of the CDR3 is TGTGCCAGCAGCTTGACTGATGGGTTCACCGGGGAGCTGTTTTTT. This codes for CASSLTDGFTGELFF.

The chain recombines TRBV29-1 with TRBJ1-1; 7 positions agree with TRBD1. The CDR3 sequence is 12 residues long. Germline CDR1 reads SQVTM; CDR2 reads ANQGSEA. Losses at the gene ends were 6 bases for V and 7 bases for J; bases not matched to a gene: 8. In nucleotides, the CDR3 is TGCAGCGTCGCCGGGACAGTCGTTGAAGCTTTCTTT. The encoded protein is CSVAGTVVEAFF.

This rearrangement joins TRBV7-9 to TRBJ2-2; TRBD2 agrees at 8 bases. This CDR3 comprises 18 residues. After removal of 1 base from V and 5 bases from J, the junction contained 12 bases not matched to a gene. Per germline, CDR1 SEHNR and CDR2 FQNEAQ (reference sequence). The DNA of the CDR3 is TGTGCCAGCAGCTTAGTCGTCGGAAAACTAGCGGCGACCGGGGAGCTGTTTTTT. It specifies CASSLVVGKLAATGELFF.

This clone was seen only once. The chain employs TRBV6-5 and TRBJ1-2; the D gene is possibly TRBD1 (5 bases). The CDR3 sequence is 13 residues long. From germline, CDR1 is MNHEY and CDR2 SVGAGI. Trimming left V 5 bases short and J 10 bases short, with 17 bases between. The CDR3 loop is CASSPNVGGPYTF. CDR3 in DNA: TGTGCCAGCAGTCCAAACGTCGGGGGTCCCTACACCTTC.

This clone was found once. The chain is built from TRBV28 and TRBJ1-2; 7 bases match TRBD1. This CDR3 spans 14 amino acids. Trimming took 2 bases from V and 8 from J; bases not matched to a gene: 8. CDR1 MDHEN and CDR2 SYDVKM come from the germline V gene. The DNA for the CDR3 is TGTGCCAGCAGTTTAGTGGACAGGTTGGACGGCTACACCTTC. Protein product: CASSLVDRLDGYTF.

V gene TRBV15 combines with J gene TRBJ2-2; D might be TRBD2 (6 bases). Trimming removed 1 base from V and 1 base from J, with 10 bases in between. The CDR3 extends over 16 amino acids. Germline-derived CDR1 and CDR2 are LNHNV and YYDKDF (reference sequence). In nucleotides, the CDR3 is TGTGCCACCAGCAGAGTCCTAGCGTTGAACACCGGGGAGCTGTTTTTT. It is translated as CATSRVLALNTGELFF. Full variable domain (rest looked up from reference TRBV15 and TRBJ2-2): DAMVIQNPRYQVTQFGKPVTLSCSQTLNHNVMYWYQQKSSQAPKLLFHYYDKDFNNEADTPDNFQSRRPNTSFCFLDIRSPGLGDTAMYLCATSRVLALNTGELFFGEGSRLTVL.

This clone was counted a few times. The gene calls are TRBV9 and TRBJ1-1, with D uncertain. The CDR3 spans 14 residues. Trimming took off 0 bases at V and 3 bases at J, with 9 bases between the two ends. Germline V gene data show CDR1 as SGDLS and CDR2 as YYNGEE. CDR3 bases: TGTGCCAGCAGCGTAGATGGGCGGTACACTGAAGCTTTCTTT. Translation gives CASSVDGRYTEAFF.

About this clone: Other DNA sequences of this sample code for an identical CDR3. The chain's CDR3 is CASSSLAGGPGELFF. CDR3 nucleotides: TGTGCCAGCAGCTCCCTAGCGGGAGGCCCCGGGGAGCTGTTTTTT. The chain joins TRBV5-4 to TRBJ2-2; 11 nucleotides line up with TRBD2. V was clipped by 3 bases and J by 6 bases; unmatched bases: 4. The CDR3 contains 15 residues. Germline V CDR1 and CDR2: SGHNT, YYREEE (reference sequence).

The chain recombines TRBV2 with TRBJ2-5, with 7 bases matching TRBD1. This CDR3 has 12 amino acids. Germline CDR1 SNHLY, CDR2 FYNNEI. V gave up 6 bases and J gave up 5 bases; unmatched junction bases: 3. CDR3 sequence: CASRGGDETQYF. In DNA, the CDR3 is TGTGCCAGCAGAGGGGGCGACGAGACCCAGTACTTC. The full variable domain, with the rest looked up from reference TRBV2 and TRBJ2-5, is EPEVTQTPSHQVTQMGQEVILRCVPISNHLYFYWYRQILGQKVEFLVSFYNNEISEKSEIFDDQFSVERPDGSNFTLKIRSTKLEDSAMYFCASRGGDETQYFGPGTRLLVL.

The rearrangement links TRBV7-3 to TRBJ2-2, with 9 nucleotides matching TRBD1. The V gene end was trimmed by 9 bases and the J gene end by 6 bases; junction bases not matched to a gene: 5. The length of the CDR3 is 13 residues. The germline V gene encodes CDR1 SGHTA and CDR2 FQGTGA. CDR3 bases: TGTGCCAGTAACCGACAGGGGGCCGGGGAGCTGTTTTTT. Residues: CASNRQGAGELFF.

The chain uses TRBV7-9 and TRBJ1-2; no clear D. The CDR3 is 12 residues long. V was clipped by 6 bases and J by 7 bases, with 12 bases between them. Germline-derived CDR1 and CDR2 are SEHNR and FQNEAQ (reference sequence). CDR3 DNA sequence: TGTGCCAGCAGTATTGCCGGGGTTGGCTACACCTTC. The encoded protein is CASSIAGVGYTF. Supplemented by reference TRBV7-9 and TRBJ1-2, the full variable domain reads DTGVSQNPRHKITKRGQNVTFRCDPISEHNRLYWYRQTLGQGPEFLTYFQNEAQLEKSRLLSDRFSAERPKGSFSTLEIQRTEQGDSAMYLCASSIAGVGYTFGSGTRLTVV.

The chain is built from TRBV30 and TRBJ1-5; D not resolved. Germline V gene sequence: CDR1 GTSNPN, CDR2 SVGIG (reference sequence). CDR3 length: 13 amino acids. The V end was cut by 2 bases, the J end by 1 base, with 6 bases between. Written as DNA, the CDR3 is TGTGCCTGGAGTTTAGAAAGCAATCAGCCCCAGCATTTT. This gives the protein CAWSLESNQPQHF.

The chain employs TRBV15 and TRBJ1-5, with a possible D match to TRBD1 (6 bases). CDR1 LNHNV and CDR2 YYDKDF come from the germline V gene (reference sequence). Trimming left V 4 bases short and J 7 bases short, with 11 bases between. The CDR3 consists of 13 residues. Here the CDR3 reads CATSTGAGQPQHF. CDR3 nucleotides: TGTGCCACCAGCACGGGGGCTGGACAGCCCCAGCATTTT.

V gene TRBV28 combines with J gene TRBJ2-7; 9 bases are shared with TRBD2. V was clipped by 4 bases and J by 6 bases; unmatched bases: 1. Germline-derived CDR1 and CDR2 are MDHEN and SYDVKM. This CDR3 comprises 12 residues. The CDR3 bases are TGTGCCAGCAGTTGGACTAGCGCCGAGCAGTACTTC. Protein product: CASSWTSAEQYF.

The chain recombines TRBV6-1 with TRBJ2-1, with TRBD2 identical over 13 bases. The CDR3 covers 13 residues. V shed 8 bases and J 10 bases; nucleotides not matched to a gene: 5. The V gene's germline CDR1 is MNHNS and CDR2 SASEGT. The chain's CDR3 is CASLSLAGGEQFF. For the CDR3, the DNA is TGTGCCAGCTTATCACTAGCGGGAGGGGAGCAGTTCTTC.

The chain carries TRBV6-1 and TRBJ2-2; 8 bases line up with TRBD2. The J segment lost 1 base and the V segment lost 4 bases, leaving 8 bases of the junction unmatched. CDR1 is MNHNS, CDR2 SASEGT, per germline. The CDR3 extends over 17 amino acids. The CDR3 DNA reads TGTGCCAGCAGTGTAATCGCACGGGAGGGGAACACCGGGGAGCTGTTTTTT. Translated: CASSVIAREGNTGELFF.

To note about this clone: Other nucleotide sequences in the sample specify the same CDR3. The rearrangement links TRBV28 to TRBJ1-2; D gene ambiguous. Germline-derived CDR1 and CDR2 are MDHEN and SYDVKM. The CDR3 covers 12 residues. Trimming left V 2 bases short and J 5 bases short, with 6 bases between. Here the CDR3 DNA reads TGTGCCAGCAGTTTAGCCAGTTATGGCTACACCTTC. Its protein is CASSLASYGYTF.

The chain employs TRBV27 and TRBJ1-5, with D unresolved. Germline V gene data show CDR1 as MNHEY and CDR2 as SMNVEV (reference sequence). This CDR3 comprises 14 residues. Between the trimmed V and J ends, which lost 1 base and 3 bases, there was a span of 7 bases. CDR3 bases: TGTGCCAGCAGTTTATACGCCGACAATCAGCCCCAGCATTTT. It yields the protein CASSLYADNQPQHF.

This clone came up once. The chain carries TRBV10-3 and TRBJ1-5, with D tentatively TRBD1 (6 bases). The CDR3 runs 15 residues. Trimming removed 8 bases at V and 0 bases at J, with 14 bases between. The germline CDR1 and CDR2 sequences are ENHRY and SYGVKD. The CDR3: CAIGGGRDSNQPQHF. The DNA of the CDR3 is TGTGCCATCGGGGGCGGAAGGGATAGCAATCAGCCCCAGCATTTT.

V gene TRBV6-7 combines with J gene TRBJ2-6, with D uncertain. TRBV6-7 is reported as an ORF; its role is uncertain. V was clipped by 6 bases and J by 5 bases, with 5 bases between them. The CDR3 has 12 residues. The DNA of the CDR3 is TGTGCCAGCAGGCCACGGGCCAACGTCCTGACTTTC. As protein: CASRPRANVLTF.

Points on this clone: Other DNA sequences of this sample code for an identical CDR3. The chain joins TRBV28 to TRBJ1-5; D perhaps matches TRBD1 (5 bases). CDR3 length equals 13 residues. V gave up 6 bases and J gave up 4 bases, with 10 bases separating them. Germline CDR1 reads MDHEN; CDR2 reads SYDVKM. The CDR3 sequence is CASRRQSNQPQHF. CDR3 DNA sequence: TGTGCCAGCAGACGACAGAGTAATCAGCCCCAGCATTTT.

The DNA of the CDR3 is TGTGCCAGCAGCTTAGAGGTTCCCAGCCCATTGAGCACAGATACGCAGTATTTT. This translates into CASSLEVPSPLSTDTQYF. The chain has TRBV7-2 and TRBJ2-3; D unresolved. The V gene's germline CDR1 is SGHTA and CDR2 FQGNSA. This CDR3 has 18 residues. Trimming stripped 1 base from V and 0 bases from J, with 17 bases between.